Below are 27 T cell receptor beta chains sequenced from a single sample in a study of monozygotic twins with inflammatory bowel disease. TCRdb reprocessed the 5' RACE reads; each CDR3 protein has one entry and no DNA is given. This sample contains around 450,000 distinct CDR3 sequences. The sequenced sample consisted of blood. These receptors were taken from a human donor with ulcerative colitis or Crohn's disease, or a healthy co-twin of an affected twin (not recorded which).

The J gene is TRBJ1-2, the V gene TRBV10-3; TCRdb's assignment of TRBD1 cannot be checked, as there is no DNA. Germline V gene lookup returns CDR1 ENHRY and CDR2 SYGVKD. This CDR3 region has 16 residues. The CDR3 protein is CAISRGGDRGTYGYTF.

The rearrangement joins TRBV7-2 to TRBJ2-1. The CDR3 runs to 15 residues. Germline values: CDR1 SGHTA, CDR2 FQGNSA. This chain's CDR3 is CASSLEGNTYNEQFF.

CDR3 amino acids: CATSREQANIQYF. This rearrangement joins TRBV15 to TRBJ2-4; TCRdb names TRBD1, which stays unverified in the absence of DNA. CDR1 and CDR2 (germline): LNHNV, YYDKDF (reference sequence). This CDR3 has 13 amino acids.

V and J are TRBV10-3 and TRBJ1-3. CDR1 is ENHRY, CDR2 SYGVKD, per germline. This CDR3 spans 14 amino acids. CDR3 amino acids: CAISEAEGGNTIYF.

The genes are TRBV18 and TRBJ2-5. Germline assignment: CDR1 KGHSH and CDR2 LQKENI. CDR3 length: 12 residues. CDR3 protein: CASSWGTETQYF.

The CDR3 here is CASRLQGAIGEQYF. The chain employs TRBV19 and TRBJ2-7; TCRdb returns TRBD1, unconfirmable since there is no DNA. Germline V CDR1 and CDR2: LNHDA, SQIVND (reference sequence). This CDR3 comprises 14 residues. The full variable domain, rest sourced from reference TRBV19 and TRBJ2-7, is DGGITQSPKYLFRKEGQNVTLSCEQNLNHDAMYWYRQDPGQGLRLIYYSQIVNDFQKGDIAEGYSVSREKKESFPLTVTSAQKNPTAFYLCASRLQGAIGEQYFGPGTRLTVT.

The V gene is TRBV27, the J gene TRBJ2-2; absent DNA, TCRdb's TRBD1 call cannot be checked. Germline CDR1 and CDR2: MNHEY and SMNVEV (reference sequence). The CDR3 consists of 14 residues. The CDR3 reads CASSPRRGTGELFF.

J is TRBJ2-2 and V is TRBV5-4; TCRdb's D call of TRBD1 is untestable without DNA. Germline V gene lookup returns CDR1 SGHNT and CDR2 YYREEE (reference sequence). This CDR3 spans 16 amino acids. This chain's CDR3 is CASYFGGGTNTGELFF.

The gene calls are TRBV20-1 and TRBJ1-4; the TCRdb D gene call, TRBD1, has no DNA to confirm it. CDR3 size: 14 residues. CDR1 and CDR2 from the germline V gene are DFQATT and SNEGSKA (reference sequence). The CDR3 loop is CSARDRDSGGKLFF.

CDR3 residues: CASSYATDRDGTEAFF. The chain employs TRBV6-5 and TRBJ1-1; TCRdb names TRBD1, which stays unverified in the absence of DNA. The length of the CDR3 is 16 residues. CDR1 is MNHEY and CDR2 is SVGAGI in the germline V gene.

CDR3 region: CASSYATGGRDSPLHF. The chain carries TRBV6-5 and TRBJ1-6; the D call from TCRdb, TRBD1, cannot be confirmed without DNA. Germline V gene lookup returns CDR1 MNHEY and CDR2 SVGAGI. This CDR3 is 16 amino acids long.

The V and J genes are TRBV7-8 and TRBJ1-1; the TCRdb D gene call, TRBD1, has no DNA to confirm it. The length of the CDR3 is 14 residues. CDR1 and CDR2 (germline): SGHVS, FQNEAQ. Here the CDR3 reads CASSSRDQQGEAFF.

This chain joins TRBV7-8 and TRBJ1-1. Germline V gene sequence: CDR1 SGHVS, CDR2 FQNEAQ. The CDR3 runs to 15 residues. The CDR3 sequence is CASSSRRARDTEAFF.

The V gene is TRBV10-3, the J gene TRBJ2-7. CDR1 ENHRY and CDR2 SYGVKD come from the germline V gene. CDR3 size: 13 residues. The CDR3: CAISASKSYEQYF.

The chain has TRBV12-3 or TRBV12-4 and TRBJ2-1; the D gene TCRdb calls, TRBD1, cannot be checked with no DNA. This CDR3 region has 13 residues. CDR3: CASRTGPYNEQFF.

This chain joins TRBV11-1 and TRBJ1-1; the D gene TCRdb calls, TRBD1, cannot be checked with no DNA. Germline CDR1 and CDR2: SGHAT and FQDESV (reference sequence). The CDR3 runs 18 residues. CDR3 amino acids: CASSFLSFSKGVNTEAFF.

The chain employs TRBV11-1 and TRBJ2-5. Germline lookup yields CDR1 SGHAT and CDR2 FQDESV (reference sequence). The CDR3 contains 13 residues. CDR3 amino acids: CASSFWSQETQYF.

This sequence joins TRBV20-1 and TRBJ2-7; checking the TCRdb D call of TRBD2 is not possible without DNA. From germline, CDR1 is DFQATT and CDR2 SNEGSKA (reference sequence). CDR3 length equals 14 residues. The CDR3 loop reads CSARGPAGVYEQYF.

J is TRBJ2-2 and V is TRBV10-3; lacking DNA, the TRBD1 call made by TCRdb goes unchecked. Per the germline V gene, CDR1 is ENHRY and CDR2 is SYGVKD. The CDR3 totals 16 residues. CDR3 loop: CAISEATGGGTGELFF.

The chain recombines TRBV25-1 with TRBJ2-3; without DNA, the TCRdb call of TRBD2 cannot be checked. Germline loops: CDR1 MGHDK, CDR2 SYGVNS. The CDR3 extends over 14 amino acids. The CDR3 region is CASHSGTSNLAQYF.

CDR3 residues: CASSFSGGAPYEQYF. This rearrangement joins TRBV7-2 to TRBJ2-7; there is no DNA to check the TCRdb D call of TRBD1. Looked up from germline, CDR1 is SGHTA and CDR2 is FQGNSA. The CDR3 totals 15 residues.

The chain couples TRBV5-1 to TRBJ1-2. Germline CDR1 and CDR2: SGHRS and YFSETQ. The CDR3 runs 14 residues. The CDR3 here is CASSPELIEGGYTF.

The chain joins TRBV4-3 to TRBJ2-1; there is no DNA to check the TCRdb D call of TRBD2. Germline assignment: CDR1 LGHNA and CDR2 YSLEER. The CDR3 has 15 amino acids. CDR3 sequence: CASSLSERGYNEQFF.

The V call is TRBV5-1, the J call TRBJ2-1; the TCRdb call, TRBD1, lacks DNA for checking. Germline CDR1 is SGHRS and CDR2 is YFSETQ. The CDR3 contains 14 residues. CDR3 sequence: CASSSGGTYNEQFF.

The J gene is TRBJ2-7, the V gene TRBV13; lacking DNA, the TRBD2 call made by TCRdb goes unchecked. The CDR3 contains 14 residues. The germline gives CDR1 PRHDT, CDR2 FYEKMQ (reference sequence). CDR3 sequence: CASSLRLAGTEQYF. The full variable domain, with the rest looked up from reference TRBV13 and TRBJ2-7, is AAGVIQSPRHLIKEKRETATLKCYPIPRHDTVYWYQQGPGQDPQFLISFYEKMQSDKGSIPDRFSAQQFSDYHSELNMSSLELGDSALYFCASSLRLAGTEQYFGPGTRLTVT.

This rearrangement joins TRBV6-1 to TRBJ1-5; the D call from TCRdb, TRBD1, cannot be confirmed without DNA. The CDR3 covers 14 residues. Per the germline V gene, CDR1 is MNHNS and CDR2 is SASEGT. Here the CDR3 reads CASSGQGSNQPQHF.

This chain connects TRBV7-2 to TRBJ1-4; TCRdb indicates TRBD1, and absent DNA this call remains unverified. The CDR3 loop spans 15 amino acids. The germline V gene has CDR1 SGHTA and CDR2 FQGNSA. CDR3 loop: CASSSSGETNEKLFF.